The 7 T cell receptor beta chains listed next were all sequenced from one sample in a study of cytotoxic CD8 clonotypes in ibrutinib-treated CLL. The table came from immunoSEQ multiplex PCR; TCRdb's copy has only in-frame clones and leaves some out. The sample includes approximately 100,000 clones, 60% to 80% seen only once; the top ten take 32%. Source: PBMCs, taken after 12 months of ibrutinib treatment. The source of these receptors is a human donor with chronic lymphocytic leukemia.

J is TRBJ1-2 and V is TRBV19, with D perhaps matching TRBD1 (6 bases). The CDR3 is made up of 14 amino acids. Trimming cost V 9 bases and J 1 base, with 15 bases left between them. Germline CDR1 reads LNHDA; CDR2 reads SQIVND (reference sequence). The CDR3: CASSQDRFNYGYTF. CDR3 nucleotides: TGTGCCAGCTCTCAGGACAGATTTAACTATGGCTACACCTTC.

The genes are TRBV7-9 and TRBJ2-5; D is possibly TRBD1 (7 bases). V gave up 5 bases and J gave up 5 bases, with 15 bases separating them. CDR1 and CDR2 (germline): SEHNR, FQNEAQ (reference sequence). The CDR3 totals 14 residues. CDR3 in DNA: TGTGCCAGCAGCCCAACAGGGGAGGCCGAGACCCAGTACTTC. The encoded protein is CASSPTGEAETQYF.

Only a few counts were recorded for this clone. V gene TRBV6-1 combines with J gene TRBJ1-3; maybe TRBD1 (6 bases). Germline lookup yields CDR1 MNHNS and CDR2 SASEGT. This CDR3 has 12 residues. The V gene lost 9 bases and the J gene lost 5 bases, with 11 bases spanning the gap. The CDR3 protein is CASGQSRNTIYF. The DNA of the CDR3 is TGTGCCAGTGGACAGAGTAGAAACACCATATATTTT.

This clone was seen a handful of times. This chain joins TRBV6-5 and TRBJ1-1; D remains unclear. The CDR3 is made up of 14 amino acids. CDR1 is MNHEY and CDR2 is SVGAGI in the germline V gene. V was pared by 7 bases and J by 4 bases, with 16 bases between. DNA of the CDR3: TGTGCCAGCAAGGTCGCAGTAGCGACCACTGAAGCTTTCTTT. Residues: CASKVAVATTEAFF.

This chain connects TRBV7-2 to TRBJ2-7; D is uncertain. Trimming took 2 bases from V and 0 from J, leaving 14 bases between them. The CDR3 runs to 16 residues. Germline V gives CDR1 SGHTA, CDR2 FQGNSA. CDR3: CASSLNPWPTSYEQYF. CDR3 bases: TGTGCCAGCAGCTTAAATCCGTGGCCTACCTCCTACGAGCAGTACTTC.

With respect to this clone: One junction end does not reproduce the germline sequence, and a read error may be involved. The V and J genes are TRBV6-1 and TRBJ1-4; D unresolved. This CDR3 contains 14 residues. Germline V gene sequence: CDR1 MNHNS, CDR2 SASEGT. The CDR3 DNA reads as TGTGCCAGCAGCGAAGCCGGATCTAATGAAAAACTGTTTTTT. Its translation: CASSEAGSNEKLFF.

The J gene is TRBJ2-5, the V gene TRBV10-3; D possibly corresponds to TRBD2 (5 bases). The CDR3 length is 14 residues. The V end was cut by 0 bases, the J end by 3 bases, with 8 bases between. The V gene's germline CDR1 is ENHRY and CDR2 SYGVKD. CDR3 in DNA: TGTGCCATCAGTGAGTCAAACGGGGAAGAGACCCAGTACTTC. It translates to CAISESNGEETQYF.